The clone carrying this T cell receptor (beta chain) was seen just once. These data come from a study of T cell responses to AZD1222 COVID-19 vaccine. Measured with immunoSEQ multiplex PCR; TCRdb has only the in-frame clones, and not every one. Of about 84,000 clones in the sample, about 86% were seen once. The V end lost 5 bases, the J end lost 8 bases, and 16 bases lay between the germline ends. CDR3 size: 14 residues. CDR1 and CDR2 (germline): MNHEY, SVGEGT. This chain connects TRBV6-2 or TRBV6-3 to TRBJ2-1; D tentatively fits TRBD1 or TRBD2 (5 bases each). The material sequenced was peripheral blood, taken 28 days after the second AZD1222 dose. This clonotype originated in an adult who received the AZD1222 COVID-19 vaccine. The CDR3, as DNA: TGTGCCAGCAGTGCCGGGACGGCGGTGGATGAGCAGTTCTTC. This translates into CASSAGTAVDEQFF.